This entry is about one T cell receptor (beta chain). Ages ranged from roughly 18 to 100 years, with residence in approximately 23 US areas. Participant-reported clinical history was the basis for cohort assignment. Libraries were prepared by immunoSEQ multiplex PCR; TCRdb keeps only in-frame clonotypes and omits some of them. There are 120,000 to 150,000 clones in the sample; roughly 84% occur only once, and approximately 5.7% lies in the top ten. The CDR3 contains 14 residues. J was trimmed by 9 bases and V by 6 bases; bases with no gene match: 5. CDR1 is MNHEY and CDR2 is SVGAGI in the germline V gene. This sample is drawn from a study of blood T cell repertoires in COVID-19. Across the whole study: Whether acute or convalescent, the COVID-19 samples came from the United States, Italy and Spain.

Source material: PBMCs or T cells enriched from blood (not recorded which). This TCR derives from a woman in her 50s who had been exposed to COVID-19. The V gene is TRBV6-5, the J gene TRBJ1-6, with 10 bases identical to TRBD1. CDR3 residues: CASRGQGSVSPLHF. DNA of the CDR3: TGTGCCAGCAGGGGACAGGGGTCCGTTTCACCCCTCCACTTT.